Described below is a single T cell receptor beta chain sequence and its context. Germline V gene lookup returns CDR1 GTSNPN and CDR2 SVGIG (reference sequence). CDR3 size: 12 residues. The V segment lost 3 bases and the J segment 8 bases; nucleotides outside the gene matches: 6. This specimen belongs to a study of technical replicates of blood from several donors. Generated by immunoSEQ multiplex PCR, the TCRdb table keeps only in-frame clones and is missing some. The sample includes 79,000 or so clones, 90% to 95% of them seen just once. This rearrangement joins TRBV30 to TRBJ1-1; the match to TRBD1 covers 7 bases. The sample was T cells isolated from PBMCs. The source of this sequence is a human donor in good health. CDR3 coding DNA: TGTGCCTGGAGGGGGGACAGCCTGGAAGCTTTCTTT. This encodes CAWRGDSLEAFF.